The clone carrying this T cell receptor (beta chain) was seen only once. The antigen remains unidentified. The RNA input was about 0.5 to 1 ug, and it was reverse transcribed with random hexamers. An immunoSEQ multiplex PCR amplified TCR beta CDR3 over 54 Vbeta and 13 Jbeta. TCRdb called the immunoSEQ multiplex PCR reads again in MiXCR, with one record for every CDR3 protein. The data contain more than 95,000 distinct CDR3 sequences, about 95% of them seen just once; the ten biggest clones take up 0.085% to 0.09%. This specimen belongs to a study of CD8 T cells in Susac syndrome. Broader study findings: An acknowledgment was made by the study that its TCR sequencing and HLA analysis involved relatively few individuals.

Germline CDR1 SQVTM, CDR2 ANQGSEA. This CDR3 is 13 amino acids long. Trimming stripped 6 bases from V and 4 bases from J, with 13 bases between. The authors carried out high-throughput sequencing of TCR beta. They applied it to CD8+ and CD4+ T cells obtained from blood. The TEMRA cells underwent FACS enrichment, while the CD8+ and CD4+ T cells underwent negative isolation. This chain joins TRBV29-1 and TRBJ2-1; D may be TRBD1 or TRBD2 (7 bases each). This TCR was recovered from a human donor in good health. Material for sequencing was CD4+ T cells from PBMCs. The CDR3 reads CSVGGDRYNEQFF. CDR3 DNA sequence: TGCAGCGTGGGGGGGGACAGATACAATGAGCAGTTCTTC.